Each of the 27 T cell receptor beta chains below was sequenced from the same sample in a study of cytomegalovirus exposure and HLA in healthy donors (dated by TCRdb to 2017 to 2019). Libraries were prepared through the immunoSEQ multiplex PCR assay. For the multiplex PCR, a mixture combining 60 forward primers for TCR Vbeta segments and 13 reverse primers for TCR Jbeta segments was used. TCRdb limited this immuneACCESS table to in-frame rearrangements with V and J called. A share of clones is missing; checked studies link under half to unresolved V genes, and the rest is unexplained. In all, the sample holds some 200,000 clones, and around 83% of those were seen once. The top ten constitute 6.5% of the sample. The source material was PBMCs. The receptor set was obtained from a woman between 50 and 59 years old in good health and CMV-seropositive.

The CDR3, as DNA: TGTGCCAGCAGCTCCGGACTAGCGGGACTGAACACCGGGGAGCTGTTTTTT. Translated, it gives CASSSGLAGLNTGELFF. The genes are TRBV5-8 and TRBJ2-2; TRBD2 matches at 12 bases. The CDR3 has 17 residues. Germline CDR1 reads SGHTS; CDR2 reads YDEGEE. J gave up 1 base and V 3 bases, and 4 bases lay outside the gene matches.

The V and J genes are TRBV9 and TRBJ2-2; possible D gene TRBD1, 6 bases. Trimming removed 4 bases at V and 0 bases at J, with 13 bases between. The CDR3 contains 16 residues. The V gene's germline CDR1 is SGDLS and CDR2 YYNGEE. CDR3 nucleotide sequence: TGTGCCAGCAGCCTCCTTGGGGGCACGAACACCGGGGAGCTGTTTTTT. Residues: CASSLLGGTNTGELFF.

The chain links TRBV6-1 to TRBJ1-1; TRBD1 matches 7 bases. The trim removed 9 bases at V and 3 bases at J, leaving 4 bases unmatched. CDR1 and CDR2 from the germline V gene are MNHNS and SASEGT. CDR3 length equals 12 residues. The CDR3 sequence is CASQTGYTEAFF. Written as DNA, the CDR3 is TGTGCCAGTCAGACAGGGTACACTGAAGCTTTCTTT.

The rearrangement joins TRBV5-6 to TRBJ2-5; D gene ambiguous. Germline values: CDR1 SGHDT, CDR2 YYEEEE. V was trimmed by 2 bases and J by 5 bases, leaving 7 bases between them. The CDR3 runs to 12 residues. CDR3 nucleotide sequence: TGTGCCAGCAGCTTCGGGTTGGAGACCCAGTACTTC. Its protein is CASSFGLETQYF.

This clone showed up just a few times. This chain links TRBV2 with TRBJ1-4, with a possible D match to TRBD1 (5 bases). This CDR3 is 14 amino acids long. V shed 6 bases and J shed 7 bases, with 15 bases lying between them. Germline V CDR1 and CDR2: SNHLY, FYNNEI. The CDR3 sequence is CASSLREATEKLFF. In nucleotides, the CDR3 is TGTGCCAGCAGCCTCAGGGAAGCGACTGAAAAACTGTTTTTT.

The chain is built from TRBV19 and TRBJ1-3; D might be TRBD1 (6 bases). The CDR3 contains 17 residues. Germline CDR1 LNHDA, CDR2 SQIVND (reference sequence). V lost 7 bases, J lost 0 bases, and 19 bases lay in between. CDR3 DNA sequence: TGTGCCAGTAAGAGTACGGGACAAGGCGACTCTGGAAACACCATATATTTT. Translating it yields CASKSTGQGDSGNTIYF.

The gene calls are TRBV10-2 and TRBJ2-3, with D possibly matching TRBD2 (9 bases). Trimming took off 5 bases at V and 6 bases at J, with 24 bases between the two ends. CDR1 is WSHSY and CDR2 is SAAADI in the germline V gene. The CDR3 has 17 residues. The DNA of the CDR3 is TGCGCCAGCAGTACCCGGACAGGGCGGCTAGCGGGGGATACGCAGTATTTT. As protein: CASSTRTGRLAGDTQYF.

This chain uses TRBV7-2 with TRBJ1-4; 11 nucleotides match TRBD1. The CDR3 loop spans 15 amino acids. Trimming removed 1 base from V and 8 bases from J; junction bases left unmatched: 3. From germline, CDR1 is SGHTA and CDR2 FQGNSA. CDR3 in amino acids: CASSLDGTGGEKLFF. The CDR3 region has the DNA TGTGCCAGCAGCTTAGACGGGACAGGGGGGGAAAAACTGTTTTTT.

The chain carries TRBV30 and TRBJ2-7; TRBD1 matches 11 bases. V shed 2 bases, J shed 0 bases, and the junction held 3 bases outside the gene matches. CDR1 and CDR2 from the germline V gene are GTSNPN and SVGIG (reference sequence). CDR3 length: 15 residues. Here the CDR3 reads CAWSKGTGGSYEQYF. The CDR3 DNA follows: TGTGCCTGGAGTAAGGGGACAGGGGGCTCCTACGAGCAGTACTTC.

This clone appeared a few times. The chain is built from TRBV30 and TRBJ1-2; 7 bases align to TRBD1. The germline V gene encodes CDR1 GTSNPN and CDR2 SVGIG (reference sequence). There are 15 residues in the CDR3. Trimming removed 1 base from V and 4 bases from J; junction bases left unmatched: 9. CDR3 nucleotides: TGTGCCTGGAGTGCTAAGGGACAGCGGGCCTATGGCTACACCTTC. Translating gives CAWSAKGQRAYGYTF.

The J gene is TRBJ2-5, the V gene TRBV5-6; maybe TRBD2 (5 bases). V was clipped by 1 base and J by 2 bases, with 18 bases between them. Germline-derived CDR1 and CDR2 are SGHDT and YYEEEE. The CDR3 length is 17 residues. The CDR3, as DNA: TGTGCCAGCAGCTTGTATCTAGCAGTTGCGGTTCAAGAGACCCAGTACTTC. This translates into CASSLYLAVAVQETQYF.

This clone was seen just once. For the CDR3, the DNA is TGTGCCAGCAGTCTTCTCAGGGGGCCTGAGCAGTTCTTC. It translates to CASSLLRGPEQFF. This rearrangement joins TRBV5-6 to TRBJ2-1, with 8 bases fitting TRBD1. With V trimmed by 5 bases and J by 9 bases, 7 bases remained unmatched. The V gene's germline CDR1 is SGHDT and CDR2 YYEEEE. CDR3 length equals 13 residues.

This chain uses TRBV6-4 with TRBJ2-7; D is uncertain. CDR1 is MRHNA and CDR2 is SNTAGT in the germline V gene. The CDR3 loop spans 16 amino acids. V lost 2 bases, J lost 1 base, and 15 bases lay in between. The CDR3 region is CASSDVTMPRSYEQYF. CDR3 nucleotide sequence: TGTGCCAGCAGTGACGTTACTATGCCAAGATCCTACGAGCAGTACTTC.

The chain employs TRBV5-4 and TRBJ1-1; 10 bases match TRBD1. The CDR3 is made up of 15 amino acids. After removal of 8 bases from V and 4 bases from J, the junction contained 11 bases not matched to a gene. Germline V gene data show CDR1 as SGHNT and CDR2 as YYREEE (reference sequence). CDR3 DNA sequence: TGTGCCAGTGCCGGGACAGGGGATTTCGGCACTGAAGCTTTCTTT. It yields the protein CASAGTGDFGTEAFF.

This clone was seen a single time. At one boundary the junction diverges from the germline segment, which might be a read error. This chain connects TRBV7-9 to TRBJ2-5, with a weak D call TRBD2 (5 bases). The germline V gene encodes CDR1 SEHNR and CDR2 FQNEAQ (reference sequence). The CDR3 is made up of 14 amino acids. The CDR3 loop is CSSSPDGLQETQYF. CDR3 DNA: TGTTCCAGCAGCCCTGACGGACTTCAAGAGACCCAGTACTTC.

The rearrangement uses TRBV7-2 and TRBJ1-1; maybe TRBD1 (6 bases). The CDR3 contains 13 residues. Germline V gene lookup returns CDR1 SGHTA and CDR2 FQGNSA. Deletions cut 1 base from V and 11 bases from J, with 14 bases between. The CDR3 is CASSLGGGLEAFF. The CDR3 DNA follows: TGTGCCAGCAGCTTAGGCGGGGGGCTTGAGGCTTTCTTT.

The CDR3 is CASSLGPSQVEGYTF. For the CDR3, the DNA is TGTGCCAGCAGCTTAGGTCCGTCGCAGGTTGAGGGCTACACCTTC. The V gene is TRBV7-8, the J gene TRBJ1-2; no firm D call. The germline V gene encodes CDR1 SGHVS and CDR2 FQNEAQ. Between the trimmed V and J ends, which lost 1 base and 8 bases, there was a span of 17 bases. This CDR3 contains 15 residues.

The chain has TRBV11-2 and TRBJ2-5, with 7 bases fitting TRBD1. Germline trimming cut 1 base from V and 5 bases from J; bases unmatched to any gene: 13. This CDR3 is 17 amino acids long. Germline CDR1 SGHAT, CDR2 FQNNGV. This CDR3 is CASSLGTQGVGGETQYF. The CDR3 DNA sequence: TGTGCCAGCAGCTTAGGAACGCAGGGGGTCGGTGGGGAGACCCAGTACTTC.

The V call is TRBV7-9, the J call TRBJ1-2; tentatively, D is TRBD1 (5 bases). Trimming left V 3 bases short and J 3 bases short, with 11 bases between. CDR1 and CDR2 (germline): SEHNR, FQNEAQ (reference sequence). The CDR3 length is 14 residues. The CDR3 nucleotides read TGTGCCAGCAGCTTCCCAGGGTATGACTATGGCTACACCTTC. It translates to CASSFPGYDYGYTF.

The genes are TRBV29-1 and TRBJ1-2; 9 bases are shared with TRBD1. Germline assignment: CDR1 SQVTM and CDR2 ANQGSEA. After removal of 6 bases from V and 5 bases from J, the junction contained 7 bases not matched to a gene. CDR3 size: 13 residues. CDR3 DNA sequence: TGCAGCGTACGGACAGGGGTGGATTATGGCTACACCTTC. Protein sequence: CSVRTGVDYGYTF. Complete variable domain (other parts from reference TRBV29-1 and TRBJ1-2): SAVISQKPSRDICQRGTSLTIQCQVDSQVTMMFWYRQQPGQSLTLIATANQGSEATYESGFVIDKFPISRPNLTFSTLTVSNMSPEDSSIYLCSVRTGVDYGYTFGSGTRLTVV.

The chain is built from TRBV28 and TRBJ2-1, with 8 bases lining up with TRBD2. Unmatched junction bases numbered 18, after V lost 5 bases and J lost 9 bases. Germline CDR1 and CDR2: MDHEN and SYDVKM. This CDR3 spans 17 amino acids. The CDR3 here is CASSSRGSGLADGEQFF. Here the CDR3 DNA reads TGTGCCAGCAGTAGCCGCGGTAGCGGACTAGCAGATGGTGAGCAGTTCTTC.

This rearrangement joins TRBV21-1 to TRBJ2-3; the DNA was not compared with TRBD1, the D call given in the table. TRBV21-1 is designated a pseudogene. There are 17 residues in the CDR3. CDR3 region: CASSKTSYASGTDTQYF. CDR3 DNA sequence: TGTGCCAGCAGCAAAACCTCGTACGCTTCAGGCACAGATACGCAGTATTTT.

The rearrangement joins TRBV28 to TRBJ2-5; possible D gene TRBD1, 5 bases. Germline assignment: CDR1 MDHEN and CDR2 SYDVKM. Trimming stripped 2 bases from V and 2 bases from J, with 9 bases between. There are 14 residues in the CDR3. This CDR3 is CASSLKGVQETQYF. In nucleotides, the CDR3 is TGTGCCAGCAGTTTAAAAGGGGTGCAAGAGACCCAGTACTTC.

Notes on this clone: Other DNA sequences in this specimen translate into the identical CDR3. V and J are TRBV2 and TRBJ2-7; TRBD1 might be the D (5 bases). V lost 6 bases and J 1 base, leaving 10 bases between the germline ends. The CDR3 runs 13 residues. Germline-derived CDR1 and CDR2 are SNHLY and FYNNEI. CDR3 loop: CASRRTGSYEQYF. CDR3 coding DNA: TGTGCCAGCAGACGAACAGGTTCCTACGAGCAGTACTTC.

The CDR3, as DNA: TGTGCCAGCAGCTTAGGGATAGCAGGCACAGATACGCAGTATTTT. Its protein product is CASSLGIAGTDTQYF. The chain uses TRBV7-2 and TRBJ2-3; D gene unclear. Per germline, CDR1 SGHTA and CDR2 FQGNSA. CDR3 length: 15 amino acids. V was clipped by 1 base and J by 1 base, with 9 bases between them.

V and J are TRBV19 and TRBJ2-6, with D possibly matching TRBD1 (5 bases). The ends were cut back, 5 bases at V and 2 bases at J, with 10 bases in the middle. Germline CDR1 reads LNHDA; CDR2 reads SQIVND (reference sequence). This CDR3 has 15 residues. CDR3 protein: CASSQGPTGANVLTF. For the CDR3, the DNA is TGTGCCAGTAGTCAGGGCCCCACTGGGGCCAACGTCCTGACTTTC.

This clone showed up just a few times. The chain is built from TRBV7-9 and TRBJ2-1; a possible D gene is TRBD2 (5 bases). The CDR3 is 14 residues long. Per germline, CDR1 SEHNR and CDR2 FQNEAQ (reference sequence). V was trimmed by 5 bases and J by 6 bases, leaving 14 bases between them. CDR3: CASSPDWTGNEQFF. As DNA, the CDR3 is TGTGCCAGCAGCCCGGACTGGACCGGCAATGAGCAGTTCTTC.